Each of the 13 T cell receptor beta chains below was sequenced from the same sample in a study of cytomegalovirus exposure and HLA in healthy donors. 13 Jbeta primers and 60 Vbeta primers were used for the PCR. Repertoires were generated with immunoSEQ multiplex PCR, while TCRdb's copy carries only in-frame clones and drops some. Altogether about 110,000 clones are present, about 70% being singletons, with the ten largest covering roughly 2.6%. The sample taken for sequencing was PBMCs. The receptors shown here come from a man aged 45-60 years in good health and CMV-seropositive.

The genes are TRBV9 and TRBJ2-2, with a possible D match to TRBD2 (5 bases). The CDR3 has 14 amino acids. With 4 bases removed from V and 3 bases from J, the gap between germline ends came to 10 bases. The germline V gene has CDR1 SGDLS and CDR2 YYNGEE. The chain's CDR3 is CASSPWGDTGELFF. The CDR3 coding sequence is TGTGCCAGCAGCCCGTGGGGAGACACCGGGGAGCTGTTTTTT.

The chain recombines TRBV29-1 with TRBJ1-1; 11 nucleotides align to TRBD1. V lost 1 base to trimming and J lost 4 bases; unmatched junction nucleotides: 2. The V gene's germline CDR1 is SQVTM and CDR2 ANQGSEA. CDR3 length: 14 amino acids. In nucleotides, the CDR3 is TGCAGCGTTGAAGCCGGGACAGGGGGCACTGAAGCTTTCTTT. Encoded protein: CSVEAGTGGTEAFF.

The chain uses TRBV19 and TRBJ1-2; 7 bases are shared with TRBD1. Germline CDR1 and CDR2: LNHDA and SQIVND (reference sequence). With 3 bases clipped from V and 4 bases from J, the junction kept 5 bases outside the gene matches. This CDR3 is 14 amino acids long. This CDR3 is CASSIQGGSYGYTF. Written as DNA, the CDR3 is TGTGCCAGTAGTATTCAGGGGGGAAGCTATGGCTACACCTTC.

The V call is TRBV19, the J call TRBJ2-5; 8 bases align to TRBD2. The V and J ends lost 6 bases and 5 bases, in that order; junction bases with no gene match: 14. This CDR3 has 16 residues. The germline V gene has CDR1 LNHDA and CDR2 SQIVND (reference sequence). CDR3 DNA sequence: TGTGCCAGTAGCCCGAGGGGGAGCGGGAGAGGGGAGACCCAGTACTTC. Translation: CASSPRGSGRGETQYF.

The CDR3 DNA reads TGCGCCAGCCAGGACAGGGACACAGATACGCAGTATTTT. Translating gives CASQDRDTDTQYF. V is TRBV5-1 and J is TRBJ2-3; 8 bases align to TRBD1. V lost 7 bases, J lost 2 bases, and 3 bases stayed unmatched. From germline, CDR1 is SGHRS and CDR2 YFSETQ. The CDR3 has 13 residues.

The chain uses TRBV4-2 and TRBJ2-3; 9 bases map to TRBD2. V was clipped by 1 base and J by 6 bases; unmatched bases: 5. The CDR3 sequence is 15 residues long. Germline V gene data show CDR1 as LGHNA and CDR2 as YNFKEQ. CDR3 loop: CASSQGGGGADTQYF. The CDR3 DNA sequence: TGTGCCAGCAGCCAAGGAGGCGGGGGGGCGGATACGCAGTATTTT.

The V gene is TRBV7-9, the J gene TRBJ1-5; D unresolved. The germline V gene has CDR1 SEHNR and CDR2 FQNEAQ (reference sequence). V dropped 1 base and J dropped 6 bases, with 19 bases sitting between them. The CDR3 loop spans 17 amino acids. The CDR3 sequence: CASSLVPAGCGSQPQHF. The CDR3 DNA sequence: TGTGCCAGCAGCTTAGTACCGGCCGGGTGTGGTAGTCAGCCCCAGCATTTT.

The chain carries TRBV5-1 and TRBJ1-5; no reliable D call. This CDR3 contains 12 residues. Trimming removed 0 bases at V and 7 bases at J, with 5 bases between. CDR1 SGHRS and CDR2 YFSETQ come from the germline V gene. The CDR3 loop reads CASSLDGQPQHF. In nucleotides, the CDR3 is TGCGCCAGCAGCTTGGATGGCCAGCCCCAGCATTTT. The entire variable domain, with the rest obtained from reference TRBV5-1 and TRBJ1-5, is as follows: KAGVTQTPRYLIKTRGQQVTLSCSPISGHRSVSWYQQTPGQGLQFLFEYFSETQRNKGNFPGRFSGRQFSNSRSEMNVSTLELGDSALYLCASSLDGQPQHFGDGTRLSIL.

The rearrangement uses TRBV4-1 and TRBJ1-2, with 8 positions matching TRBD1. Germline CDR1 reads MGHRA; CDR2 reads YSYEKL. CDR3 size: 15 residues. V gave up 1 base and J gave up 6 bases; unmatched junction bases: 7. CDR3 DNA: TGCGCCAGCAGCCAAGGCCGGACAGGGATGGATGGCTACACCTTC. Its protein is CASSQGRTGMDGYTF.

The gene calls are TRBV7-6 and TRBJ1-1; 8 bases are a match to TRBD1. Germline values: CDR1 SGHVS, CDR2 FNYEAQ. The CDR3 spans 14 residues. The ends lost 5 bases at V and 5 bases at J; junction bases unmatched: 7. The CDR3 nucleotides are TGTGCCAGCAGCCCTGGACAGGGACTGACTGAAGCTTTCTTT. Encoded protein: CASSPGQGLTEAFF.

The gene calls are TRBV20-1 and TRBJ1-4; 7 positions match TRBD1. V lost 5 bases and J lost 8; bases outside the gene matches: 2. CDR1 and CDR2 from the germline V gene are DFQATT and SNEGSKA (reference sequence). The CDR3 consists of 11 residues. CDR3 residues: CSALTGEKLFF. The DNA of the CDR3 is TGCAGTGCTTTGACAGGGGAAAAACTGTTTTTT.

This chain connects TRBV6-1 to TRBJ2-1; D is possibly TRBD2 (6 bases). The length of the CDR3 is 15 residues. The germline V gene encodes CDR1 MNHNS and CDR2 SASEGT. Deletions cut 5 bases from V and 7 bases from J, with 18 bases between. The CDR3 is CASSSGTPFRNEQFF. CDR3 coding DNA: TGTGCCAGCAGTTCGGGGACTCCCTTCCGGAATGAGCAGTTCTTC.

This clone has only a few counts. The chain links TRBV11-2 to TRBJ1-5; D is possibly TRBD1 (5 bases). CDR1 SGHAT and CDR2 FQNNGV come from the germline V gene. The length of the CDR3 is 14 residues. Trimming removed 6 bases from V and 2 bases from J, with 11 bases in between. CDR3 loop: CASSSTGRNQPQHF. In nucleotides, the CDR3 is TGTGCCAGCAGTTCCACAGGACGCAATCAGCCCCAGCATTTT.